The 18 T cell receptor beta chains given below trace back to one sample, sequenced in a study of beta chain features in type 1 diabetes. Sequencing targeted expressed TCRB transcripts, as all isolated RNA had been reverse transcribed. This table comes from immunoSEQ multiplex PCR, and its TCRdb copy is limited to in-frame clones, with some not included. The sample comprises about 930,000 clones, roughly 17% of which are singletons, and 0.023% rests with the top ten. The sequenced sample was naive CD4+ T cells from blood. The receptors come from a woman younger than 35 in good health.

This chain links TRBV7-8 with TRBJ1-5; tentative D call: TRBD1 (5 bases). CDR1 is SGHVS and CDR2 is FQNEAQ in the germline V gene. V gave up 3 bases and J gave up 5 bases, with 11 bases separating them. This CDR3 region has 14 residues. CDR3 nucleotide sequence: TGTGCCAGCAGCTTCTTGAGAGGGGATCAGCCCCAGCATTTT. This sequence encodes CASSFLRGDQPQHF.

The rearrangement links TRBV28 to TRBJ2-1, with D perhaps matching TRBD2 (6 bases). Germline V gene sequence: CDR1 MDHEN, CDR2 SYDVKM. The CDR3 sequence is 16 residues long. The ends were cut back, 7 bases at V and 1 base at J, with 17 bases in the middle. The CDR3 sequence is CASIDGGTQSYNEQFF. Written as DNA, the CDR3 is TGTGCCAGCATCGACGGCGGGACCCAATCCTACAATGAGCAGTTCTTC.

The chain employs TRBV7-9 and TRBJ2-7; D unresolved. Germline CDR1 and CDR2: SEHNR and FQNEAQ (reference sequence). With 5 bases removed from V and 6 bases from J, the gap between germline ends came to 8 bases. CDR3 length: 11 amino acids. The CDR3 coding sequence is TGTGCCAGCAGCCATACCGCCGAGCAGTACTTC. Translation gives CASSHTAEQYF. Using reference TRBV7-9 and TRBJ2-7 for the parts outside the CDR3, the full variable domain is DTGVSQNPRHKITKRGQNVTFRCDPISEHNRLYWYRQTLGQGPEFLTYFQNEAQLEKSRLLSDRFSAERPKGSFSTLEIQRTEQGDSAMYLCASSHTAEQYFGPGTRLTVT.

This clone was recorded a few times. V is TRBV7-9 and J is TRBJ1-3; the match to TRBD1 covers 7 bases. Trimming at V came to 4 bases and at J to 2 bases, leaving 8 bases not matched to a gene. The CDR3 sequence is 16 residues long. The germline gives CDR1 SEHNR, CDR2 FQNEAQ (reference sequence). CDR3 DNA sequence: TGTGCCAGCAGCTCGAACCCCGGGACAGCTGGAAACACCATATATTTT. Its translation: CASSSNPGTAGNTIYF.

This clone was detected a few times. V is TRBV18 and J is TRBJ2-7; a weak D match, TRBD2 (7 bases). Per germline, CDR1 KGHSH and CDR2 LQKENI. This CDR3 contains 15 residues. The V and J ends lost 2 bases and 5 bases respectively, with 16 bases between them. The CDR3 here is CASSPFSGGQDEQYF. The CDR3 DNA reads TGTGCCAGCTCACCATTTTCGGGGGGCCAGGACGAGCAGTACTTC. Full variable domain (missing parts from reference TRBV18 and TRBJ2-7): NAGVMQNPRHLVRRRGQEARLRCSPMKGHSHVYWYRQLPEEGLKFMVYLQKENIIDESGMPKERFSAEFPKEGPSILRIQQVVRGDSAAYFCASSPFSGGQDEQYFGPGTRLTVT.

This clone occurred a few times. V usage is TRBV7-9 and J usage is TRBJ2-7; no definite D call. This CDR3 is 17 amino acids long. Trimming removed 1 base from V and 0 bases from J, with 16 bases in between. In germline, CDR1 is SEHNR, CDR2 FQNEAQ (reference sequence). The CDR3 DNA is TGTGCCAGCAGCTTAGTCGTAGGCAGGAAAAGCTCCTACGAGCAGTACTTC. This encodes CASSLVVGRKSSYEQYF.

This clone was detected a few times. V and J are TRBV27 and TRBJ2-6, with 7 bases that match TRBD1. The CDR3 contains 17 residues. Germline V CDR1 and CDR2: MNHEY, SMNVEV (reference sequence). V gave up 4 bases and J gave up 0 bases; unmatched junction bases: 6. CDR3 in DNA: TGTGCCAGCAGTTGGACAGGTCTTTCCTCTGGGGCCAACGTCCTGACTTTC. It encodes CASSWTGLSSGANVLTF.

CDR3 sequence: CASVRQESTEAFF. The CDR3 DNA is TGTGCCAGCGTTCGACAGGAATCCACTGAAGCTTTCTTT. The chain is built from TRBV6-6 and TRBJ1-1; tentatively, D is TRBD1 (6 bases). V lost 8 bases, J lost 4 bases, and 14 bases lay in between. Germline assignment: CDR1 MNHNY and CDR2 SVGAGI (reference sequence). There are 13 residues in the CDR3.

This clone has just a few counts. CDR3 DNA sequence: TGTGCCAGCAGTCCTACTAGCGGGAGTTTCATTCAGTACTTC. Its protein product is CASSPTSGSFIQYF. This rearrangement joins TRBV28 to TRBJ2-4; 11 bases align to TRBD2. V shed 5 bases and J 9 bases; nucleotides not matched to a gene: 6. CDR3 length: 14 amino acids. CDR1 and CDR2 from the germline V gene are MDHEN and SYDVKM.

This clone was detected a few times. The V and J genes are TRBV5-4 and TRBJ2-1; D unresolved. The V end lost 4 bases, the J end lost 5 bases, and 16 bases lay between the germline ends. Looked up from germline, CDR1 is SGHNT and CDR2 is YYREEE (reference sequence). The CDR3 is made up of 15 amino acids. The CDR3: CASSRPGQGNNEQFF. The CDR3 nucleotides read TGTGCCAGCAGCAGACCGGGCCAAGGAAACAATGAGCAGTTCTTC.

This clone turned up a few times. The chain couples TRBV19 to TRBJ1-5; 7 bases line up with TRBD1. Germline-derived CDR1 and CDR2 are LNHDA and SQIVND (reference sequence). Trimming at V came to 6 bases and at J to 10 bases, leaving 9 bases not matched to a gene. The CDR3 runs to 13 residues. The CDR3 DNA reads TGTGCCAGTAGATCGGGACAGCTCTTCCCCCAGCATTTT. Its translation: CASRSGQLFPQHF.

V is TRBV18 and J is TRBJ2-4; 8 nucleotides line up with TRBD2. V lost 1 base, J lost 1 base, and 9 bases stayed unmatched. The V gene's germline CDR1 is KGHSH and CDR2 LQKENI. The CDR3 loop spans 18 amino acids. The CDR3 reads CASSPLSGGVQAKNIQYF. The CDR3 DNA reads TGTGCCAGCTCACCACTCTCCGGGGGGGTACAGGCCAAAAACATTCAGTACTTC.

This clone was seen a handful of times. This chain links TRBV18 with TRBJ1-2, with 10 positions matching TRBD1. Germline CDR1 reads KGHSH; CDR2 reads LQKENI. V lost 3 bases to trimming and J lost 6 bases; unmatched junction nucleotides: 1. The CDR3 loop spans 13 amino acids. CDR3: CASSPGQGNGYTF. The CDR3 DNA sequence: TGTGCCAGCTCACCGGGACAGGGGAATGGCTACACCTTC.

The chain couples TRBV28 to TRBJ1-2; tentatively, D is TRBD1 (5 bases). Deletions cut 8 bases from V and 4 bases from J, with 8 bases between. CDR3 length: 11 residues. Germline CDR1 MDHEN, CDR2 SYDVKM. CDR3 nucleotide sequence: TGTGCCAGCGGGGCTGGCTATGGCTACACCTTC. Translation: CASGAGYGYTF.

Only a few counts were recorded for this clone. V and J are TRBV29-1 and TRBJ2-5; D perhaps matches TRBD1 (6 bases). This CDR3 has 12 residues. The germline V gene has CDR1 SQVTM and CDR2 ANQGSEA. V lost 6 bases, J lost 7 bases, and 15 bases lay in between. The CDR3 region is CSVQGGPGTQYF. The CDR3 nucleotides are TGCAGCGTCCAAGGGGGTCCGGGGACCCAGTACTTC.

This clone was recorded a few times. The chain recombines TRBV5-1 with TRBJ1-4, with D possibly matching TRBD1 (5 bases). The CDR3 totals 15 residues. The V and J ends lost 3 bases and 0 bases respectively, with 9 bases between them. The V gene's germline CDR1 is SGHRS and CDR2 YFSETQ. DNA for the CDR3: TGCGCCAGCAGCTCCCAGGGTTCAACTAATGAAAAACTGTTTTTT. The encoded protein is CASSSQGSTNEKLFF.

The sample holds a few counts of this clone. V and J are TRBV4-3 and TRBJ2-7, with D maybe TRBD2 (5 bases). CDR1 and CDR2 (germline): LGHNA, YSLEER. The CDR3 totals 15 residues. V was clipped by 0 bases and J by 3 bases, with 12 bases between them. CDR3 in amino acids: CASSQEGGLIYEQYF. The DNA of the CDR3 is TGCGCCAGCAGCCAAGAAGGCGGGCTAATCTACGAGCAGTACTTC.

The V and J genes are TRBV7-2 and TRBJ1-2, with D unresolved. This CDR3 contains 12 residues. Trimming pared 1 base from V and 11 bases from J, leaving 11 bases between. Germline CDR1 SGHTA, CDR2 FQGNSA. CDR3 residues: CASSLDRLIYTF. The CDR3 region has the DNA TGTGCCAGCAGCTTAGATCGACTCATATACACCTTC.